The 29 T cell receptor beta chains presented below share a single source sample, sequenced in a study of cytomegalovirus exposure and HLA in healthy donors. The PCR used 60 Vbeta and 13 Jbeta primers. Generated by immunoSEQ multiplex PCR, the TCRdb table keeps only in-frame clones and is missing some. The sample consists of some 130,000 clones, 70% to 85% of them appearing once. The sequenced material came from PBMCs. These receptors all stem from a man aged 45-60 years in good health and CMV-seronegative.

This clone was seen only a few times. V gene TRBV6-1 combines with J gene TRBJ1-1; 9 bases are shared with TRBD1. This CDR3 region has 13 residues. Trimming cost V 10 bases and J 1 base; bases outside gene matches: 4. Germline loops: CDR1 MNHNS, CDR2 SASEGT. The CDR3 reads CATWGQGNTEAFF. Written as DNA, the CDR3 is TGTGCCACCTGGGGACAGGGGAACACTGAAGCTTTCTTT.

V usage is TRBV7-3 and J usage is TRBJ2-2; TRBD2 agrees at 10 bases. Germline V gives CDR1 SGHTA, CDR2 FQGTGA. The CDR3 extends over 15 amino acids. The trim removed 6 bases at V and 3 bases at J, leaving 4 bases unmatched. This chain's CDR3 is CASRSGLADTGELFF. The CDR3 DNA follows: TGTGCCAGCAGGTCTGGACTAGCGGACACCGGGGAGCTGTTTTTT. The entire variable domain, with the rest obtained from reference TRBV7-3 and TRBJ2-2, is as follows: GAGVSQTPSNKVTEKGKYVELRCDPISGHTALYWYRQSLGQGPEFLIYFQGTGAADDSGLPNDRFFAVRPEGSVSTLKIQRTERGDSAVYLCASRSGLADTGELFFGEGSRLTVL.

This clone was observed a few times. The rearrangement joins TRBV29-1 to TRBJ2-3; 10 bases are a match to TRBD1. The germline V gene encodes CDR1 SQVTM and CDR2 ANQGSEA. The length of the CDR3 is 16 residues. Losses at the gene ends were 3 bases for V and 6 bases for J; bases not matched to a gene: 12. In DNA, the CDR3 is TGCAGCGTTGACCCCCAGGACAGGGGGATGGTGGATACGCAGTATTTT. This sequence encodes CSVDPQDRGMVDTQYF.

The rearrangement joins TRBV4-1 to TRBJ1-6; a weak D match, TRBD1 (6 bases). The CDR3 is made up of 15 amino acids. The V end lost 1 base, the J end lost 8 bases, and 12 bases lay between the germline ends. Germline loops: CDR1 MGHRA, CDR2 YSYEKL. This CDR3 is CASSQGEQGHSPLHF. In nucleotides, the CDR3 is TGCGCCAGCAGCCAAGGGGAACAGGGCCATTCACCCCTCCACTTT.

This rearrangement joins TRBV5-1 to TRBJ2-1; 9 bases fit TRBD1. The V gene end was trimmed by 1 base and the J gene end by 5 bases; junction bases not matched to a gene: 4. Germline V CDR1 and CDR2: SGHRS, YFSETQ. This CDR3 spans 15 amino acids. CDR3 protein: CASSLMDRGNNEQFF. The CDR3 DNA follows: TGCGCCAGCAGCTTGATGGACAGGGGTAACAATGAGCAGTTCTTC.

V and J are TRBV7-9 and TRBJ1-1; D uncertain. Deletions cut 0 bases from V and 6 bases from J, with 2 bases between. This CDR3 has 11 residues. CDR1 and CDR2 from the germline V gene are SEHNR and FQNEAQ (reference sequence). CDR3 coding DNA: TGTGCCAGCAGCTTAGCCGCTGAAGCTTTCTTT. It specifies CASSLAAEAFF.

V usage is TRBV9 and J usage is TRBJ1-3; 10 positions agree with TRBD1. This CDR3 contains 16 residues. CDR1 is SGDLS and CDR2 is YYNGEE in the germline V gene. V lost 4 bases, J lost 3 bases, and 7 bases stayed unmatched. CDR3: CASSRGGTGVGNTIYF. The DNA of the CDR3 is TGTGCCAGCAGCCGGGGGGGGACAGGGGTTGGAAACACCATATATTTT.

The J gene is TRBJ2-3, the V gene TRBV29-1, with TRBD2 matching over 9 bases. The CDR3 runs to 13 residues. V trimming: 3 bases; J trimming: 5 bases; junction bases outside the gene matches: 3. CDR1 and CDR2 from the germline V gene are SQVTM and ANQGSEA. The CDR3 DNA follows: TGCAGCGTTGAGGGACTAGCAGTAGATACGCAGTATTTT. Translating gives CSVEGLAVDTQYF.

The rearrangement uses TRBV6-5 and TRBJ1-2; possibly TRBD1 for D (5 bases). The V gene lost 0 bases and the J gene lost 7 bases, with 12 bases spanning the gap. Germline V lookup: CDR1 MNHEY, CDR2 SVGAGI. This CDR3 has 14 amino acids. The CDR3 spells CASSYSGGGIGYTF. DNA of the CDR3: TGTGCCAGCAGTTACTCTGGGGGGGGGATTGGCTACACCTTC.

The V call is TRBV2, the J call TRBJ1-2; the D is unclear. The ends were cut back, 2 bases at V and 3 bases at J, with 7 bases in the middle. Per the germline V gene, CDR1 is SNHLY and CDR2 is FYNNEI. The CDR3 has 13 residues. CDR3 DNA sequence: TGTGCCAGCAGTGAATTAACTGACTATGGCTACACCTTC. It translates to CASSELTDYGYTF. Together with reference TRBV2 and TRBJ1-2, the CDR3 gives the full variable domain: EPEVTQTPSHQVTQMGQEVILRCVPISNHLYFYWYRQILGQKVEFLVSFYNNEISEKSEIFDDQFSVERPDGSNFTLKIRSTKLEDSAMYFCASSELTDYGYTFGSGTRLTVV.

This chain joins TRBV5-1 and TRBJ2-5; 8 bases match TRBD1. This CDR3 comprises 14 residues. J gave up 2 bases and V 4 bases, and 4 bases lay outside the gene matches. From germline, CDR1 is SGHRS and CDR2 YFSETQ. CDR3: CASSIQGGQETQYF. Here the CDR3 DNA reads TGCGCCAGCAGCATACAGGGGGGACAAGAGACCCAGTACTTC. Full variable domain (remainder filled in from reference TRBV5-1 and TRBJ2-5): KAGVTQTPRYLIKTRGQQVTLSCSPISGHRSVSWYQQTPGQGLQFLFEYFSETQRNKGNFPGRFSGRQFSNSRSEMNVSTLELGDSALYLCASSIQGGQETQYFGPGTRLLVL.

This chain joins TRBV4-2 and TRBJ1-6; D is unresolved. CDR1 and CDR2 from the germline V gene are LGHNA and YNFKEQ. Trimming cost V 0 bases and J 10 bases, with 13 bases left between them. The CDR3 is made up of 15 amino acids. The CDR3 protein is CASSQDVGLTSPLHF. DNA of the CDR3: TGTGCCAGCAGCCAAGATGTGGGCTTGACATCACCCCTCCACTTT.

The gene calls are TRBV6-5 and TRBJ1-2; D gene unclear. Germline CDR1 is MNHEY and CDR2 is SVGAGI. The CDR3 contains 13 residues. The V and J ends lost 7 bases and 4 bases respectively, with 13 bases between them. The CDR3 DNA reads as TGTGCCAGCACGCGGAGACTGACCTATGGCTACACCTTC. Amino acid sequence: CASTRRLTYGYTF.

The chain links TRBV7-9 to TRBJ2-3; weak D call: TRBD2 (6 bases). From germline, CDR1 is SEHNR and CDR2 FQNEAQ (reference sequence). This CDR3 comprises 14 residues. Trimming removed 8 bases at V and 4 bases at J, with 16 bases between. The DNA of the CDR3 is TGTGCCAGCGGCTGGGGCGGGGATCCAGATACGCAGTATTTT. Residues: CASGWGGDPDTQYF.

V and J are TRBV5-8 and TRBJ2-7; 8 bases agree with TRBD1. The germline V gene has CDR1 SGHTS and CDR2 YDEGEE. V lost 3 bases, J lost 0 bases, and 5 bases stayed unmatched. CDR3 size: 15 residues. The CDR3 nucleotides are TGTGCCAGCAGCTACCGCGGGACAGGCTCCTACGAGCAGTACTTC. Protein sequence: CASSYRGTGSYEQYF.

J is TRBJ1-6 and V is TRBV5-1, with D hard to call. The CDR3 extends over 15 amino acids. Germline lookup yields CDR1 SGHRS and CDR2 YFSETQ. V lost 2 bases and J 5 bases, leaving 11 bases between the germline ends. The CDR3 reads CASSFSEGNNSPLHF. The CDR3 DNA is TGCGCCAGCAGCTTCAGCGAGGGAAATAATTCACCCCTCCACTTT.

This sequence joins TRBV9 and TRBJ2-5, with 8 bases that match TRBD2. This CDR3 comprises 18 residues. Losses at the gene ends were 0 bases for V and 2 bases for J; bases not matched to a gene: 12. Germline V gives CDR1 SGDLS, CDR2 YYNGEE. CDR3 loop: CASSVARTSGPGQETQYF. CDR3 nucleotide sequence: TGTGCCAGCAGCGTAGCTCGTACTAGCGGTCCGGGGCAAGAGACCCAGTACTTC.

The chain combines TRBV7-2 with TRBJ1-1; perhaps TRBD1 as D (5 bases). This CDR3 is 14 amino acids long. In germline, CDR1 is SGHTA, CDR2 FQGNSA. The ends were cut back, 1 base at V and 1 base at J, with 7 bases in the middle. The CDR3 bases are TGTGCCAGCAGCTTAGAAACAGGGAACACTGAAGCTTTCTTT. This sequence encodes CASSLETGNTEAFF. Based on the CDR3 plus reference TRBV7-2 and TRBJ1-1, the full variable domain is GAGVSQSPSNKVTEKGKDVELRCDPISGHTALYWYRQSLGQGLEFLIYFQGNSAPDKSGLPSDRFSAERTGGSVSTLTIQRTQQEDSAVYLCASSLETGNTEAFFGQGTRLTVV.

In its sample, this clone was seen a few times. The CDR3 reads CASSLDLAGNTDTQYF. The DNA for the CDR3 is TGCGCCAGCAGCTTGGATCTAGCGGGGAACACAGATACGCAGTATTTT. The chain couples TRBV5-1 to TRBJ2-3, with 9 bases fitting TRBD2. Germline CDR1 and CDR2: SGHRS and YFSETQ. V was clipped by 0 bases and J by 2 bases; unmatched bases: 4. The CDR3 contains 16 residues.

The V and J genes are TRBV6-5 and TRBJ1-6, with D uncertain. V lost 4 bases and J lost 0, with 4 bases in between. The germline gives CDR1 MNHEY, CDR2 SVGAGI. This CDR3 comprises 14 residues. The DNA of the CDR3 is TGTGCCAGCAGTTTTAGCTCCTATAATTCACCCCTCCACTTT. Its protein is CASSFSSYNSPLHF.

This clone was detected only once. This rearrangement joins TRBV27 to TRBJ2-7, with D possibly matching TRBD2 (5 bases). Germline V gene sequence: CDR1 MNHEY, CDR2 SMNVEV (reference sequence). V was trimmed by 3 bases and J by 2 bases, leaving 17 bases between them. This CDR3 comprises 16 residues. In DNA, the CDR3 is TGTGCCAGCAGTTTCGGGCCTCGCGGGTCTGCCTACGAGCAGTACTTC. Translating gives CASSFGPRGSAYEQYF.

V usage is TRBV11-2 and J usage is TRBJ2-1; 10 nucleotides line up with TRBD2. This CDR3 region has 15 residues. Germline CDR1 reads SGHAT; CDR2 reads FQNNGV. V lost 6 bases, J lost 4 bases, and 6 bases stayed unmatched. CDR3 DNA: TGTGCCAGCAGAGCTAGCGGGGGAGAATACAATGAGCAGTTCTTC. Its protein is CASRASGGEYNEQFF.

The chain links TRBV4-2 to TRBJ2-3, with 9 bases that match TRBD2. The germline CDR1 and CDR2 sequences are LGHNA and YNFKEQ. The CDR3 is 16 residues long. V trimming: 4 bases; J trimming: 6 bases; junction bases outside the gene matches: 11. This chain's CDR3 is CASSRTASRGGDTQYF. CDR3 nucleotide sequence: TGTGCCAGCAGCCGGACGGCTTCGCGGGGGGGTGATACGCAGTATTTT.

The chain uses TRBV4-1 and TRBJ2-1, with 8 nucleotides matching TRBD2. V shed 6 bases and J 9 bases; nucleotides not matched to a gene: 13. Germline CDR1 is MGHRA and CDR2 is YSYEKL. This CDR3 is 15 amino acids long. The CDR3 sequence is CASSKFSGEVAEQFF. CDR3 DNA sequence: TGCGCCAGCAGTAAGTTTAGCGGGGAGGTTGCTGAGCAGTTCTTC.

The genes are TRBV2 and TRBJ1-5; D remains unclear. The V and J ends lost 6 bases and 3 bases respectively, with 6 bases between them. Germline V CDR1 and CDR2: SNHLY, FYNNEI. The CDR3 is made up of 12 amino acids. CDR3 DNA: TGTGCCAGCAGCCGGGACAATCAGCCCCAGCATTTT. Protein product: CASSRDNQPQHF.

This clone was seen a single time. This rearrangement joins TRBV30 to TRBJ2-7, with D possibly being TRBD2 (6 bases). Per germline, CDR1 GTSNPN and CDR2 SVGIG (reference sequence). CDR3 length: 14 amino acids. The germline V and J ends were trimmed by 4 bases and 6 bases, with 19 bases remaining between them. The CDR3 loop is CAWNPPRAGSEQYF. The CDR3 DNA reads TGTGCCTGGAATCCCCCCCGTGCGGGGTCCGAGCAGTACTTC.

CDR3 nucleotides: TGCGCCAGCAGCCAAGGGGGCCGGACAGTGTCTTACGAGCAGTACTTC. It yields the protein CASSQGGRTVSYEQYF. This chain joins TRBV4-1 and TRBJ2-7, with D maybe TRBD1 (6 bases). The CDR3 has 16 residues. Germline V gene lookup returns CDR1 MGHRA and CDR2 YSYEKL. V was clipped by 1 base and J by 4 bases, with 17 bases between them.

This rearrangement joins TRBV15 to TRBJ2-3; 9 nucleotides line up with TRBD2. The V gene end was trimmed by 0 bases and the J gene end by 2 bases; junction bases not matched to a gene: 9. The germline gives CDR1 LNHNV, CDR2 YYDKDF (reference sequence). The CDR3 has 18 amino acids. The CDR3 DNA sequence: TGTGCCACCAGCAGAGATCTGGCGGGGGGGCCAACCACAGATACGCAGTATTTT. Protein: CATSRDLAGGPTTDTQYF.

V gene TRBV7-9 combines with J gene TRBJ2-6, with D possibly TRBD1 on 5 matching bases. CDR1 SEHNR and CDR2 FQNEAQ come from the germline V gene (reference sequence). The CDR3 is 15 residues long. Trimming removed 6 bases from V and 2 bases from J, with 11 bases in between. The CDR3 loop is CASRVQVPGANVLTF. CDR3 DNA: TGTGCCAGCAGAGTACAGGTACCTGGGGCCAACGTCCTGACTTTC.